The subject of this entry is one TCR beta chain. TCRdb's copy holds only in-frame clones and misses some; the assay was immunoSEQ multiplex PCR. The sample includes 700,000 to 750,000 clones, 70% to 90% seen only once; the top ten take around 0.01%. The data originate from a study of shared T cell receptors in the human thymus. Another study also made use of these data, one on human thymus T cells. Per that study: The study used thymus tissue resected during corrective heart surgery. Apparent bias marked the V and J gene usage of thymic and blood repertoires. Related studies found that unrelated individuals share highly overlapping thymic repertoires.

Sequencing input: thymocytes. This receptor was obtained from a girl under two years old with a congenital heart defect.

CDR3 loop: CASSPSVGGLGVNEQFF. For the CDR3, the DNA is TGTGCCAGCAGCCCGTCTGTAGGGGGTCTAGGGGTCAATGAGCAGTTCTTC. The V call is TRBV7-2, the J call TRBJ2-1; D is possibly TRBD1 (6 bases). The germline V and J ends were trimmed by 5 bases and 6 bases, with 23 bases remaining between them. The CDR3 contains 17 residues. Germline V gene data show CDR1 as SGHTA and CDR2 as FQGNSA.